The clone carrying this TCR beta chain occurred a few times. Its antigen remains unidentified. The sample is drawn from a study of molecular identifiers for immune sequencing clone quantification. Study-level results: Among 800,000 to 1,000,000 naive cells, spiked Jurkat TCR RNA from a single cell was reportedly detectable.

Trimming left V 2 bases short and J 4 bases short, with 11 bases between. The CDR3 loop spans 15 amino acids. Germline values: CDR1 MNHEY, CDR2 SVGAGI. In TCRdb, the PCR reads were re-called with MiXCR into one record per CDR3 protein. The top ten clones hold over 0.6% of a sample with 460,000 or so distinct CDR3 sequences, 25% of them seen once. This chain links TRBV6-5 with TRBJ1-4, with D possibly being TRBD1 (5 bases). Sequenced input: naive CD8+ T cells from blood, with Jurkat cell RNA spiked in. Sample subset: FACS-sorted CD8+CD4-CCR7+CD45RA+ naive T cells. This TCR derives from a human donor in good health. Some libraries in this study had Jurkat cell RNA spiked in. CDR3 sequence reads: CASSYGRDVNEKLFF. CDR3 bases: TGTGCCAGCAGTTACGGTCGGGACGTTAATGAAAAACTGTTTTTT.